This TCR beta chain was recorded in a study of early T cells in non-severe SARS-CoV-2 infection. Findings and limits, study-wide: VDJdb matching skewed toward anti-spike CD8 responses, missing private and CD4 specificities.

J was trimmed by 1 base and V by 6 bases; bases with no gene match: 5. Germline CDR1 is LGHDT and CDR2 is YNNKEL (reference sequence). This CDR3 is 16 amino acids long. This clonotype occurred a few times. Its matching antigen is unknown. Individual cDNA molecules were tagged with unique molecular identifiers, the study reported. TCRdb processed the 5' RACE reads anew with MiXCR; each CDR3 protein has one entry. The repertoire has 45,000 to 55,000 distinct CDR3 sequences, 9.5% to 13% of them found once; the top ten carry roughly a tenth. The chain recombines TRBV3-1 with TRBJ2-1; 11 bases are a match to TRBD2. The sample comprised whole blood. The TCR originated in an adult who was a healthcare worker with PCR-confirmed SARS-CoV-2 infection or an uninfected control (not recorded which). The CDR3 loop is CASSTTSGGSYNEQFF. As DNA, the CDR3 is TGTGCCAGCAGTACTACTAGCGGGGGATCCTACAATGAGCAGTTCTTC.